Sequencing of this T cell receptor beta chain was carried out in a study of patients and donors after allogeneic stem cell transplantation. This clonotype has a count of ten or more. TCRdb re-called the RT-PCR reads with MiXCR, one entry per CDR3 protein. Altogether about 26,000 distinct CDR3 sequences are present, over 7% being singletons, with the ten largest covering nearly 50%. This sequence originates from a human donor who was either an allogeneic HSCT recipient or a stem cell or donor lymphocyte infusion donor (not recorded which). It is not recorded whose cells these are; they may come from a transplant donor. The sample consisted of blood, either unsorted or a sorted T cell fraction (not recorded which).

Here the CDR3 reads CASSLVETYEQYF. CDR3 nucleotides: TGTGCCAGCAGCTTAGTGGAGACATACGAGCAGTACTTC. J is TRBJ2-7 and V is TRBV7-9; D gene ambiguous. The CDR3 totals 13 residues. Germline lookup yields CDR1 SEHNR and CDR2 FQNEAQ (reference sequence). Trimming cost V 1 base and J 4 bases, with 8 bases left between them.